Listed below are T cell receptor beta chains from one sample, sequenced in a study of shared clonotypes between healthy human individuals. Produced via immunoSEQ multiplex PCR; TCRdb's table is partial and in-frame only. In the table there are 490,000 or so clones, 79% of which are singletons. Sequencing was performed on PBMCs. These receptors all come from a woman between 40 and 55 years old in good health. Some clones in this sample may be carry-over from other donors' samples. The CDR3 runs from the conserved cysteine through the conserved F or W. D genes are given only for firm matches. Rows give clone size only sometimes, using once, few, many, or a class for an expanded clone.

CDR3 DNA: TGTGCCAGCAGCGCCCTGGGAGGGGCGGCGGAGACCCAGTACTTC; CDR3 protein: CASSALGGAAETQYF; V gene: TRBV11-2; clone size: NA; J gene: TRBJ2-5; D gene: TRBD2
CDR3 DNA: TGTGCCAGCAGCTTAATGGCCCCGGGGGAAGCTTTCTTT; CDR3 protein: CASSLMAPGEAFF; V gene: TRBV7-3; clone size: NA; J gene: TRBJ1-1; D gene: NA
CDR3 DNA: TGTGCCTGGAGTTCCGATGGGGACAGGGTTCCCGAAAGATATGGCTACACCTTC; CDR3 protein: CAWSSDGDRVPERYGYTF; V gene: TRBV30; clone size: NA; J gene: TRBJ1-2; D gene: TRBD1
CDR3 DNA: TGTGCCAGCAGCTTGGTTGGGATTCCGACCTACAATGAGCAGTTCTTC; CDR3 protein: CASSLVGIPTYNEQFF; V gene: TRBV5-8; clone size: NA; J gene: TRBJ2-1; D gene: NA
CDR3 DNA: TGTGCCAGTGGAGAGGGGGCCGGTGGCGAGCAGTACTTC; CDR3 protein: CASGEGAGGEQYF; V gene: TRBV19; clone size: NA; J gene: TRBJ2-7; D gene: TRBD1
CDR3 DNA: TGTGCCAGCAAACCCCTTAGCGGGAGCGACGAGCAGTACTTC; CDR3 protein: CASKPLSGSDEQYF; V gene: TRBV2; clone size: NA; J gene: TRBJ2-7; D gene: TRBD2
CDR3 DNA: TGCGCCAGCAGCCAATATAGCAATCAGCCCCAGCATTTT; CDR3 protein: CASSQYSNQPQHF; V gene: TRBV4-3; clone size: NA; J gene: TRBJ1-5; D gene: NA
CDR3 DNA: TGTGCCAGCAGCCGTGGGACTAGCGCCTCTCCCAACGTCCTGACTTTC; CDR3 protein: CASSRGTSASPNVLTF; V gene: TRBV13; clone size: NA; J gene: TRBJ2-6; D gene: TRBD2
CDR3 DNA: TGTGCCTGGAGTGTACTTGGTGGGTTTCACACCGGGGAGCTGTTTTTT; CDR3 protein: CAWSVLGGFHTGELFF; V gene: TRBV30; clone size: NA; J gene: TRBJ2-2; D gene: NA
CDR3 DNA: TGTGCCATCAGTGGCGGGACTGACAATGAGCAGTTCTTC; CDR3 protein: CAISGGTDNEQFF; V gene: TRBV10-3; clone size: few; J gene: TRBJ2-1; D gene: NA
CDR3 DNA: TGTGCCAGCAGCCCGGACAGGCCGAACACTGAAGCTTTCTTT; CDR3 protein: CASSPDRPNTEAFF; V gene: TRBV7-9; clone size: NA; J gene: TRBJ1-1; D gene: TRBD1
CDR3 DNA: TGTGCCAGCAGTGAACTCAGGGCAGGGGAAAGGGACGAGCAGTACTTC; CDR3 protein: CASSELRAGERDEQYF; V gene: TRBV2; clone size: NA; J gene: TRBJ2-7; D gene: NA
CDR3 DNA: TGTGCCAGCAACTCCTTTCCACAAGAGCCGACAGATACGCAGTATTTT; CDR3 protein: CASNSFPQEPTDTQYF; V gene: TRBV27; clone size: NA; J gene: TRBJ2-3; D gene: NA
CDR3 DNA: TGTGCCAGCAGCTCTAGGGCGGAGGGAAACATTCAGTACTTC; CDR3 protein: CASSSRAEGNIQYF; V gene: TRBV7-2; clone size: NA; J gene: TRBJ2-4; D gene: NA
CDR3 DNA: TGTGCCAGCAGCTTTAACTTTTTCGGGGGAGGAACAGATACGCAGTATTTT; CDR3 protein: CASSFNFFGGGTDTQYF; V gene: TRBV7-2; clone size: NA; J gene: TRBJ2-3; D gene: NA
CDR3 DNA: TGTGCCAGCAGCGACCTTCGACAGGCCGACTATGGCTACACCTTC; CDR3 protein: CASSDLRQADYGYTF; V gene: TRBV9; clone size: NA; J gene: TRBJ1-2; D gene: NA
CDR3 DNA: TGCGCCAGCAGCTCGTTGAGGGATTCCTACGAGCAGTACTTC; CDR3 protein: CASSSLRDSYEQYF; V gene: TRBV5-1; clone size: NA; J gene: TRBJ2-7; D gene: NA
CDR3 DNA: TGTGCCAGCAGCGACAGTTTTAACACTGAAGCTTTCTTT; CDR3 protein: CASSDSFNTEAFF; V gene: TRBV4-2; clone size: NA; J gene: TRBJ1-1; D gene: NA
CDR3 DNA: TGTGCCAGCAGCGGCAGAGTCGGCTCTGGAAACACCATATATTTT; CDR3 protein: CASSGRVGSGNTIYF; V gene: TRBV9; clone size: NA; J gene: TRBJ1-3; D gene: NA
CDR3 DNA: TGTGCCAGCAGCTTACTAGCGGGAGAGGCCGGGGAGCTGTTTTTT; CDR3 protein: CASSLLAGEAGELFF; V gene: TRBV7-3; clone size: few; J gene: TRBJ2-2; D gene: TRBD2
CDR3 DNA: TGTGCCAGCAGCCCTAGCGGGACCTCCTACAATGAGCAGTTCTTC; CDR3 protein: CASSPSGTSYNEQFF; V gene: TRBV7-9; clone size: NA; J gene: TRBJ2-1; D gene: TRBD2
CDR3 DNA: TGTGCCAGCAGCTTGAACAGCGAAGGCTACACCTTC; CDR3 protein: CASSLNSEGYTF; V gene: TRBV13; clone size: NA; J gene: TRBJ1-2; D gene: NA
CDR3 DNA: TGTGCCAGCAGCGTAGACCGGGGCTATGGCTACACCTTC; CDR3 protein: CASSVDRGYGYTF; V gene: TRBV9; clone size: few; J gene: TRBJ1-2; D gene: NA
CDR3 DNA: TGTGCCAGCAGCGCCGAGTACGAGCAGTACTTC; CDR3 protein: CASSAEYEQYF; V gene: TRBV7-2; clone size: NA; J gene: TRBJ2-7; D gene: NA
CDR3 DNA: TGTGCCAGCAGTCCTTCGGACAGTGGCAATGAGCAGTTCTTC; CDR3 protein: CASSPSDSGNEQFF; V gene: TRBV6-6; clone size: few; J gene: TRBJ2-1; D gene: NA
CDR3 DNA: TGTGCCAGCAGCCAGCCCCCCCCGGGAGGGGGCAATGAGCAGTTCTTC; CDR3 protein: CASSQPPPGGGNEQFF; V gene: TRBV14; clone size: once; J gene: TRBJ2-1; D gene: TRBD2
CDR3 DNA: TGTGCCAGCAGTTTAACCGACAGGGTGAATTACAATGAGCAGTTCTTC; CDR3 protein: CASSLTDRVNYNEQFF; V gene: TRBV28; clone size: NA; J gene: TRBJ2-1; D gene: TRBD1
CDR3 DNA: TGTGCCAGTAGTATTTCTGGGGAAAATGGCTACACCTTC; CDR3 protein: CASSISGENGYTF; V gene: TRBV19; clone size: NA; J gene: TRBJ1-2; D gene: NA